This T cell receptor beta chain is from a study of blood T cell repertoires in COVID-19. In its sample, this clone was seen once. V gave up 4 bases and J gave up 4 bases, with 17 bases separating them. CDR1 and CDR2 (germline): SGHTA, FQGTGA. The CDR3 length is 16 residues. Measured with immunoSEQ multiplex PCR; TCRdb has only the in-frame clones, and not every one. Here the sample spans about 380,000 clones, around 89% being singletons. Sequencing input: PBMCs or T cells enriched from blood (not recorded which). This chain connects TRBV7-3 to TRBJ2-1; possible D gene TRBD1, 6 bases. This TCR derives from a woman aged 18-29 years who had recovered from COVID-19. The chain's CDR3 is CASSWGHTEPYNEQFF. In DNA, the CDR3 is TGTGCCAGCAGCTGGGGACACACTGAACCTTACAATGAGCAGTTCTTC.